This T cell receptor (beta chain) was captured in a study of blood T cell repertoires in COVID-19 (dated by TCRdb to about 2020). About the full investigation: Collaborator samples came from the United States, Italy and Spain and covered acute and convalescent phases of COVID-19. Subjects who had been exposed to COVID-19, were actively infected with it, or had recovered from it provided the deeply sampled blood TCRbeta repertoires that made up the dataset. Where available, HLA class I and class II types were taken from metadata supplied by the sample provider and were not determined by assay-based typing. The material from the prospective study consisted of cDNA or gDNA derived from T cells, B-cell-depleted T cells, or PBMCs. Samples were obtained from the ongoing ImmuneRACE study (first 160 participants) and from approximately 1,200 subjects provided by 6 global collaborators. The sample metadata nearly always contained a de-identified subject ID, COVID-19 status, age in years and sex. The repertoires were released in a freely available public database intended as a resource for research on the immune response to SARS-CoV-2.

TCRbeta CDR3 regions were amplified from genomic DNA by means of the immunoSEQ Assay, a bias-controlled multiplex PCR. The study's processing was this. The number of nucleated cells in each sample was estimated from the amplification of reference gene primers within the assay. Sequence reads were collapsed and filtered to measure the absolute abundance of every unique TCRbeta CDR3 rearrangement. For each sample, productive Simpson clonality was calculated by taking the square root of Simpson's diversity index across productive rearrangements. The clones in this table, taken by TCRdb from immuneACCESS, are in-frame only. Not every clone is retained; where verified, under half of the shortfall comes from an unresolved V gene, and the cause of the rest is unknown. V, J and clone size are those of that table, while D and trimming were read from the DNA. For this sample the table gives 35,000 or so clones, of which around four fifths were detected only once. About 42% of the sample rests with the top ten.

Trimming leaves V shorter by 5 bases and J shorter by 6 bases, with the junction holding 9 bases beyond the gene matches. Including cysteine and phenylalanine, the CDR3 has 15 amino acids. The CDR3 DNA has 45 bases and is translated from base 1. The germline V gene gives CDR1 as SGHAT and CDR2 as FQNNGV. Whole blood was collected in K2EDTA tubes by collaborating institutions according to the institutions' own protocols. Collaborator samples were shipped for TCRbeta analysis as frozen whole blood, isolated PBMCs, or DNA extracted from either sample type. Study-wide conclusions, independent of this receptor: How much clinical and demographic metadata was included differed by source and by participant, and the metadata was provided uncurated.

Worth noting for this clone: The specificity of this receptor is unknown. No base-level quality is on record; no much larger clone is a single base apart.

The chain employs TRBV11-2 and TRBJ2-3; a stretch of 9 junction bases matches TRBD1. The sequence derives from a human donor in a cohort sampled during active or convalescent COVID-19. The donor label of this sample is uncertain. Sequenced material: peripheral blood. The CDR3 is CASSPRDRVVDTQYF. Here is the DNA: TGTGCCAGCAGCCCCCGGGACAGGGTAGTTGATACGCAGTATTTT.